Listed here are 8 T cell receptor beta chains from one sample, sequenced in a study of read filtering for tumor transcriptome and immune sequencing. The library was built from 400 ng RNA with molecular barcoded adaptors for alpha/delta and beta/gamma chains. TCRdb analysed the reads with MiXCR anew, one entry per CDR3 protein. The table lists approximately 90,000 distinct CDR3 sequences, 9% to 15% of them singletons. Sequencing input: a population of CD138-negative cells sorted from bone marrow. Source of these receptors: a donor aged 40 or older with multiple myeloma.

In its sample, this clonotype was seen many times. The V gene is TRBV9, the J gene TRBJ2-1; 11 bases are shared with TRBD2. The V gene end was trimmed by 3 bases and the J gene end by 7 bases; junction bases not matched to a gene: 9. Germline V gene sequence: CDR1 SGDLS, CDR2 YYNGEE. This CDR3 is built from 16 residues. CDR3 loop: CASSALTSGRSNEQFF. The CDR3 DNA is TGTGCCAGCAGCGCCCTCACTAGCGGGAGAAGTAATGAGCAGTTCTTC.

This clonotype was seen a few times. The V call is TRBV5-1, the J call TRBJ2-3; 10 bases agree with TRBD2. The germline gives CDR1 SGHRS, CDR2 YFSETQ. The CDR3 totals 16 residues. V trimming: 0 bases; J trimming: 8 bases; junction bases outside the gene matches: 9. The CDR3 DNA follows: TGCGCCAGCAGCTTGGGGGCGGCTAGCGGGAGTCGTACGCAGTATTTT. This sequence encodes CASSLGAASGSRTQYF.

This clonotype occurred many times. This chain links TRBV5-1 with TRBJ2-1; 9 bases fit TRBD2. With V trimmed by 3 bases and J by 3 bases, 1 base remained unmatched. Per germline, CDR1 SGHRS and CDR2 YFSETQ. This CDR3 is built from 14 residues. CDR3 amino acids: CASSSREGYNEQFF. The CDR3 region has the DNA TGCGCCAGCAGCTCGCGGGAGGGCTACAATGAGCAGTTCTTC.

At least ten counts were recorded for this clonotype. The chain joins TRBV20-1 to TRBJ2-5; tentative D call: TRBD1 (6 bases). CDR3 length: 13 amino acids. V shed 8 bases and J shed 4 bases, with 17 bases lying between them. The germline CDR1 and CDR2 sequences are DFQATT and SNEGSKA (reference sequence). The CDR3 DNA reads as TGCAGTATCGCTTGGGGGCCCCCAGAGACCCAGTACTTC. Protein product: CSIAWGPPETQYF.

This clonotype was recorded at least ten times. The rearrangement uses TRBV5-1 and TRBJ2-2, with 9 bases that match TRBD1. Germline lookup yields CDR1 SGHRS and CDR2 YFSETQ. CDR3 length: 16 amino acids. V lost 4 bases to trimming and J lost 5 bases; unmatched junction nucleotides: 9. The CDR3 DNA sequence: TGCGCCAGCAGCCCGGGACAGGGAGGTGGAACCGGGGAGCTGTTTTTT. It yields the protein CASSPGQGGGTGELFF.

Ten or more counts support this clonotype. This rearrangement joins TRBV21-1 to TRBJ2-7. TRBV21-1 is noted as a pseudogene. This CDR3 contains 11 residues. DNA of the CDR3: TGTGCCAGCAGCACTTCCTACGAGCAGTACTTC. Its translation: CASSTSYEQYF.

Note on this clonotype: The conserved final phenylalanine or tryptophan is absent from the CDR3, which likely points to a read error. The chain has TRBV7-2 and TRBJ2-2, with unresolved D. Germline CDR1 reads SGHTA; CDR2 reads FQGNSA. The germline V and J ends were trimmed by 5 bases and 0 bases, with 10 bases remaining between them. The CDR3 sequence is 15 residues long. The CDR3 DNA reads as TGTGCCAGCAGCCCATATGGAGCGAACACCGGGGAGCTGTTTTCT. This gives the protein CASSPYGANTGELFS.

This clonotype came up many times. The J gene is TRBJ1-6, the V gene TRBV13, with 8 bases lining up with TRBD1. The CDR3 consists of 15 residues. The J segment lost 10 bases and the V segment lost 4 bases, leaving 9 bases of the junction unmatched. CDR1 and CDR2 from the germline V gene are PRHDT and FYEKMQ (reference sequence). CDR3 region: CASSSRDRRGSPLHF. The DNA of the CDR3 is TGTGCCAGCAGCTCCCGGGACAGGAGGGGGTCACCCCTCCACTTT.